The rows below give T cell receptor beta chains drawn from one sample of a study of blood T cell repertoires in COVID-19. Profiling relied on immunoSEQ multiplex PCR, and the TCRdb table lists in-frame clones only, not all of them. The sample consists of 55,000 to 70,000 clones, around nine tenths of them appearing once. The sample was peripheral blood. These receptors were taken from a human donor in a cohort sampled during active COVID-19. The CDR3 runs from the conserved cysteine through the conserved F or W. Each record gives: J gene, V gene, clone size, D gene, CDR3 protein, CDR3 DNA. D genes are given only for firm matches. The size of a clone is reported for some rows only, either as once, few or many, or as a class for expanded clones.

>TRBJ2-7|TRBV7-9|.|TRBD2
CASSFSGSRSYEQYF
TGTGCCAGCAGCTTTAGCGGGTCGCGCTCCTACGAGCAGTACTTC
>TRBJ2-2|TRBV24-1|.|TRBD2
CATSELRRGFGGELFF
TGTGCCACCAGTGAATTAAGGCGGGGGTTTGGCGGGGAGCTGTTTTTT
>TRBJ1-6|TRBV5-6|.|.
CASSPARVSPLHF
TGTGCCAGCAGCCCGGCCCGGGTTTCACCCCTCCACTTT
>TRBJ2-3|TRBV6-7|.|TRBD1
CASSIHRDREADTQYF
TGTGCCAGCAGCATACACCGGGACAGGGAGGCAGATACGCAGTATTTT
>TRBJ2-6|TRBV7-9|.|.
CASSLDSSGANVLTF
TGTGCCAGCAGCTTAGACAGCTCTGGGGCCAACGTCCTGACTTTC
>TRBJ1-6|TRBV4-1|medium-sized|.
CASSQGASKLSYNSPLHF
TGCGCCAGCAGCCAAGGTGCAAGTAAGCTCTCCTATAATTCACCCCTCCACTTT
>TRBJ2-5|TRBV19|.|TRBD1
CASSVQGFGETQYF
TGTGCCAGTAGTGTACAGGGGTTCGGGGAGACCCAGTACTTC
>TRBJ2-7|TRBV12-5|.|.
CASGISPRASEQYF
TGTGCTAGTGGTATAAGCCCCCGAGCGAGCGAGCAGTACTTC
>TRBJ1-2|TRBV19|.|TRBD1
CASLDGSLGGENGYTF
TGTGCCAGTTTGGACGGGAGTCTAGGGGGCGAGAATGGCTACACCTTC
>TRBJ1-1|TRBV7-3|.|.
CASSLNMEEEAFF
TGTGCCAGCAGCTTAAATATGGAGGAGGAAGCTTTCTTT
>TRBJ1-2|TRBV3-1/TRBV3-2|once|.
CASSQPGLYGYTF
TGTGCCAGCAGCCAACCGGGACTGTATGGCTACACCTTC
>TRBJ2-1|TRBV23-1|.|.
CASSQSGQRSSYNEQFF
TGCGCCAGCAGTCAATCAGGACAGCGAAGCTCCTACAATGAGCAGTTCTTC
>TRBJ1-3|TRBV6-2/TRBV6-3|.|.
CASSPTGNTIYF
TGTGCCAGCAGCCCTACCGGGAACACCATATATTTT
>TRBJ1-1|TRBV7-2|.|TRBD1
CASSPRGPTEAFF
TGTGCCAGCAGCCCGAGGGGGCCCACTGAAGCTTTCTTT
>TRBJ2-1|TRBV5-1|once|TRBD2
CASSAPGTSGGNEQFF
TGCGCCAGCAGCGCCCCCGGGACTAGCGGGGGCAATGAGCAGTTCTTC
>TRBJ2-1|TRBV10-3|.|.
CAISESTSRESNEQFF
TGTGCCATCAGTGAGTCGACGTCTAGGGAGTCTAATGAGCAGTTCTTC
>TRBJ2-5|TRBV11-2|.|TRBD2
CASSSLAGGPHRETQYF
TGTGCCAGCAGCTCCCTAGCGGGAGGGCCTCATCGGGAGACCCAGTACTTC
>TRBJ2-3|TRBV4-1|.|TRBD2
CASSQLGLALNTQYF
TGCGCCAGCAGCCAACTGGGACTAGCGCTTAATACGCAGTATTTT
>TRBJ2-1|TRBV6-5|.|.
CASSWGSGQLEQFF
TGTGCCAGCAGTTGGGGATCCGGACAGCTTGAGCAGTTCTTC
>TRBJ1-2|TRBV27|.|TRBD1
CASSLSGTGMGYTF
TGTGCCAGCAGCCTATCCGGGACAGGGATGGGCTACACCTTC
>TRBJ1-6|TRBV19|.|TRBD1
CASSIDFGTGRGSPLHF
TGTGCCAGTAGTATAGATTTCGGGACAGGGAGAGGTTCACCCCTCCACTTT
>TRBJ1-1|TRBV18|.|.
CASSLNLGDTEAFF
TGTGCCAGCTCACTCAACCTCGGGGACACTGAAGCTTTCTTT
>TRBJ2-7|TRBV18|.|TRBD2
CASSPPTGTKALEQYF
TGTGCCAGCTCACCGCCAACCGGGACTAAAGCTCTCGAGCAGTACTTC
>TRBJ2-3|TRBV7-2|.|.
CASSLGGAGDTQYF
TGTGCCAGCAGCTTAGGGGGAGCCGGGGATACGCAGTATTTT
>TRBJ2-1|TRBV25-1|.|TRBD2
CASSPPGLASYNEQFF
TGTGCCAGCAGCCCTCCCGGACTAGCGTCCTACAATGAGCAGTTCTTC
>TRBJ1-4|TRBV18|.|.
CASLGQTSSEKLFF
TGTGCCAGCCTGGGGCAAACTTCATCCGAAAAACTGTTTTTT
>TRBJ1-5|TRBV2|.|.
CASTVWGVGQPQHF
TGTGCCAGCACTGTTTGGGGAGTCGGACAGCCCCAGCATTTT
>TRBJ2-5|TRBV2|.|.
CASSAHQGRAGETQYF
TGTGCCAGCAGTGCCCACCAGGGGAGGGCAGGAGAGACCCAGTACTTC
>TRBJ2-1|TRBV4-1|.|.
CASSQEYPLKLRQFF
TGCGCCAGCAGCCAAGAATACCCGCTCAAGCTCCGGCAGTTCTTC
>TRBJ1-1|TRBV11-1|.|.
CASSLVAIQGTEAFF
TGTGCCAGCAGCTTAGTTGCCATCCAGGGGACTGAAGCTTTCTTT
>TRBJ1-3|TRBV20-1|.|.
CSASYASSGNTIYF
TGCAGTGCTAGTTACGCCAGCTCTGGAAACACCATATATTTT
>TRBJ1-5|TRBV6-1|.|.
CASSGSGGALSNQPQHF
TGTGCCAGCAGTGGCTCGGGCGGGGCCCTTAGCAATCAGCCCCAGCATTTT
>TRBJ2-5|TRBV10-2|.|.
CASSVVRTGVEETQYF
TGCGCCAGCAGTGTCGTAAGAACGGGTGTTGAGGAGACCCAGTACTTC